Shown below are 2 T cell receptor beta chains from a single sample sequenced in a study of blood T cell repertoires in COVID-19. This table comes from immunoSEQ multiplex PCR, and its TCRdb copy is limited to in-frame clones, with some not included. The sample yields around 200,000 clones, roughly 90% seen once. Specimen: PBMCs or T cells enriched from blood (not recorded which). The receptors come from a woman aged 45-65 years in a cohort exposed to, infected with or recovered from COVID-19 (not recorded which).

V is TRBV9 and J is TRBJ2-5; D may be TRBD1 (5 bases). V lost 4 bases and J lost 0, with 7 bases in between. Looked up from germline, CDR1 is SGDLS and CDR2 is YYNGEE. CDR3 size: 13 residues. CDR3 DNA sequence: TGTGCCAGCAGCCCGACAGACCAAGAGACCCAGTACTTC. This gives the protein CASSPTDQETQYF.

The gene calls are TRBV5-1 and TRBJ2-1; 7 nucleotides align to TRBD1. V shed 4 bases, J shed 0 bases, and the junction held 7 bases outside the gene matches. This CDR3 comprises 16 residues. CDR1 and CDR2 (germline): SGHRS, YFSETQ. The CDR3: CASSPRQGSSYNEQFF. The DNA for the CDR3 is TGCGCCAGCAGCCCCCGACAGGGAAGCTCCTACAATGAGCAGTTCTTC.